This record covers a single T cell receptor (beta chain). Its antigen is undetermined. Trimming removed 3 bases from V and 2 bases from J, with 7 bases in between. CDR3 length equals 13 residues. The germline gives CDR1 SGHTA, CDR2 FQGTGA. 60 Vbeta and 13 Jbeta primers were used in PCR. In the study's own analysis: In a later analysis, the count reached 75 million to 90 million unique TCR beta chains, with around 10 million shared. Generated by immunoSEQ multiplex PCR, the TCRdb table keeps only in-frame clones and is missing some. D and trimming come from the DNA, and the V and J calls and clone size come from that table. Among over 90,000 clones listed, around 79% were seen once. The donors, nominally healthy at sampling, likely had unrecorded immune exposures. The data originate from a study of cytomegalovirus exposure and HLA in healthy donors. Study observations and caveats: Later analysis suggested most CMV-associated TCR beta chains were HLA-restricted. A later analysis linked a missense variant in DCLRE1C to the trimming of TCR beta V and J genes.

The chain joins TRBV7-3 to TRBJ1-2; D gene unclear. The receptor's source is a female donor in good health and CMV-seropositive. The specimen was PBMCs. The CDR3 sequence is CASSLGGNYGYTF. The CDR3 DNA sequence: TGTGCCAGCAGCTTGGGAGGGAACTATGGCTACACCTTC.